A selection of T cell receptor beta chains follows, all from one sample in a study of shared clonotypes between healthy human individuals. The method was immunoSEQ multiplex PCR; TCRdb's version includes in-frame clones alone and lacks a portion of them. The sample has around 1,900,000 clones; 80% to 95% are singletons. Material: naive CD8+ T cells from PBMCs. The receptors stem from a man aged 18 to 29 in good health. Some clones in this sample may be carry-over from other donors' samples. The CDR3 runs from the conserved cysteine through the conserved F or W. D genes are given only for firm matches. Not every row has a clone size; where given, it reads once, few, many or a size class.

j_call | clone_size | v_call | d_call | cdr3_nt | cdr3_aa
TRBJ2-1 | . | TRBV28 | TRBD2 | TGTGCCAGCAGGGCCCGACTAGCGGGAGGGAGTGAGCAGTTCTTC | CASRARLAGGSEQFF
TRBJ2-7 | . | TRBV19 | TRBD1 | TGTGCCAGTAGTACCCCGATGGGACAGGGTTCCTACGAGCAGTACTTC | CASSTPMGQGSYEQYF
TRBJ2-1 | . | TRBV27 | TRBD2 | TGTGCCAGCAGTTCAATTCTACTAGCGGAGAGCTACAATGAGCAGTTCTTC | CASSSILLAESYNEQFF
TRBJ2-1 | . | TRBV29-1 | . | TGCAGCGTCGCCCACTACAATGAGCAGTTCTTC | CSVAHYNEQFF
TRBJ2-1 | . | TRBV4-3 | . | TGCGCCAGCAGCCAGGGAAGAGACTATTATGAGCAGTTCTTC | CASSQGRDYYEQFF
TRBJ2-5 | . | TRBV9 | . | TGTGCCAGCAGCTACCGGCCACAAGAGACCCAGTACTTC | CASSYRPQETQYF
TRBJ1-5 | . | TRBV28 | TRBD1 | TGTGCCAGCCAGCACCGGGACAGGGGGCATCAGCCCCAGCATTTT | CASQHRDRGHQPQHF
TRBJ2-2 | . | TRBV2 | . | TGTGCCAGCAGTGAGGTACACACCGGGGAGCTGTTTTTT | CASSEVHTGELFF
TRBJ2-7 | . | TRBV4-3 | . | TGCGCCAGCAGCCAGGCGGGATTCTCCTACGAGCAGTACTTC | CASSQAGFSYEQYF
TRBJ2-7 | . | TRBV9 | TRBD2 | TGTGCCAGCAGCGTTAGCGGGGCTAGCGGGGGAGGCGAGCAGTACTTC | CASSVSGASGGGEQYF
TRBJ2-2 | . | TRBV27 | TRBD1 | TGTGCCACTGCGGACAGGGGTCCCGGGGAGCTGTTTTTT | CATADRGPGELFF
TRBJ2-5 | . | TRBV21-1 | . | TGTCTTTTTAGGAGCGGGCCTAGTAGGACCCAGTACTTC | CLFRSGPSRTQYF
TRBJ2-7 | . | TRBV19 | . | TGTGCCAGTAGCCCCCGGGGGGACAGCACCTACGAGCAGTACTTC | CASSPRGDSTYEQYF
TRBJ2-3 | . | TRBV7-9 | TRBD2 | TGTGCCAGCAGTGGGACTAGTGGCCCCCGTGACGGAGATACGCAGTATTTT | CASSGTSGPRDGDTQYF
TRBJ2-7 | . | TRBV5-6 | TRBD2 | TGTGCCAGCAGCTTGTCCCGTACTAGCGGCTACGAGCAGTACTTC | CASSLSRTSGYEQYF
TRBJ1-2 | . | TRBV27 | TRBD1 | TGTGCCAGCAGGACGGACAGGGGGCTTCGCTACACCTTC | CASRTDRGLRYTF
TRBJ2-2 | . | TRBV7-9 | . | TGTGCCAGCAGCCCCCCCCTCAACACCGGGGAGCTGTTTTTT | CASSPPLNTGELFF
TRBJ2-7 | once | TRBV15 | TRBD2 | TGTGCCACCAGCAGAGAGGCGGGAGTTTCCAACGAGCAGTACTTC | CATSREAGVSNEQYF
TRBJ2-1 | . | TRBV27 | TRBD1 | TGTGCCAGCAGCCCGATCCGCCGGGACAGGCCCTACAATGAGCAGTTCTTC | CASSPIRRDRPYNEQFF
TRBJ2-5 | . | TRBV28 | TRBD2 | TGTGCCAGCAGTCCTAGCGGGAGCCCCGAAAACTTC | CASSPSGSPENF
TRBJ2-5 | . | TRBV7-9 | TRBD2 | TGTGCCAGCAGCTTAGCGGTACTAGCGGGAGGAGAGACCCAGTACTTC | CASSLAVLAGGETQYF
TRBJ1-2 | . | TRBV7-9 | . | TGTGCCAGCTTCAAGGAGGGGGAAGGGGGCTACACCTTC | CASFKEGEGGYTF
TRBJ1-3 | . | TRBV18 | . | TGTGCCAGCTCGGGAGGGCATTTTGAAAACACCATATATTTT | CASSGGHFENTIYF
TRBJ1-1 | . | TRBV4-1 | . | TGCGCCAGCAGCCAAGATTCTCCCCTGAGTGGAGCTTTCTTT | CASSQDSPLSGAFF
TRBJ1-2 | . | TRBV27 | TRBD1 | TGTGCCAGCAGTATAGCAGGGGGCGCCGCTGGCTACACCTTC | CASSIAGGAAGYTF
TRBJ1-1 | . | TRBV10-3 | . | TGTGCCATCAGTGAGTCACCACCGGCCCTGAACACTGAAGCTTTCTTT | CAISESPPALNTEAFF
TRBJ1-1 | . | TRBV9 | TRBD1 | TGTGCCAGCGGGACAGGGAAGACTGAAGCTTTCTTT | CASGTGKTEAFF
TRBJ2-7 | . | TRBV4-1 | TRBD1 | TGCGCCAGCAGCCAAGATAACCGGGGACAGGGGTGGGAGCAGTACTTC | CASSQDNRGQGWEQYF
TRBJ2-7 | . | TRBV10-3 | . | TGTGCCATCAACGGGGGCGGGAGCTCCTACGAGCAGTACTTC | CAINGGGSSYEQYF
TRBJ2-1 | . | TRBV7-9 | . | TGTGCCAGCAGCTTATTACGAACAACGGGACACAATGAGCAGTTCTTC | CASSLLRTTGHNEQFF
TRBJ2-7 | . | TRBV7-9 | . | TGTGCCAGCAGCCAAGCCGGGCCGGGCGGCGAGCAGTACTTC | CASSQAGPGGEQYF
TRBJ2-1 | . | TRBV9 | . | TGTGCCAGCAGCGTAGACCGAGCCGAGGATGAGCAGTTCTTC | CASSVDRAEDEQFF
TRBJ2-1 | . | TRBV11-3 | TRBD1 | TGTGCCAGCAGCTCCCGGACAGGCACCTACAATGAGCAGTTCTTC | CASSSRTGTYNEQFF
TRBJ2-5 | . | TRBV7-6 | . | TGTGCCAGCAGCCTCTCTAGGGTCGAGACCCAGTACTTC | CASSLSRVETQYF
TRBJ2-7 | . | TRBV6-1 | . | TGTGCCAGCAACACGGGACGGCGCGCCTACGAGCAGTACTTC | CASNTGRRAYEQYF
TRBJ2-1 | . | TRBV27 | TRBD1 | TGTGCCAGCACCACAGGGGGCTCCCTAGATGAGCAGTTCTTC | CASTTGGSLDEQFF
TRBJ2-5 | . | TRBV30 | TRBD1 | TGTGCCTGGAGCGCGGACAGGGGGCCTTTGGAGACCCAGTACTTC | CAWSADRGPLETQYF
TRBJ2-1 | . | TRBV6-5 | . | TGTGCCACCCAGCGCTGGGTAAACAATGAGCAGTTCTTC | CATQRWVNNEQFF
TRBJ2-7 | . | TRBV4-3 | . | TGCGCCAGCAGCCAAGATCGATCGGTAGGCCGGGAGCAGTACTTC | CASSQDRSVGREQYF